Each of the 9 T cell receptor beta chains below was sequenced from the same sample in a study of shared clonotypes between healthy human individuals. Sequenced by immunoSEQ multiplex PCR; TCRdb stores in-frame clones only, minus some. The data contain a few hundred thousand clones, approximately 97% of them singletons. The sequencing sample was made of naive CD4+ T cells sorted from blood. The subset was: CD45RA+ positively selected. These receptors were obtained from a woman aged 25-40 years in good health.

V usage is TRBV2 and J usage is TRBJ2-1; 11 nucleotides match TRBD2. Germline lookup yields CDR1 SNHLY and CDR2 FYNNEI. This CDR3 is built from 15 residues. The J segment lost 7 bases and the V segment lost 7 bases, leaving 9 bases of the junction unmatched. The CDR3 DNA is TGTGCCAGCACCCCTCTAGCGGGAGGACTAAATGAGCAGTTCTTC. This encodes CASTPLAGGLNEQFF.

The chain couples TRBV28 to TRBJ2-3; 7 bases agree with TRBD2. Germline CDR1 reads MDHEN; CDR2 reads SYDVKM. The CDR3 length is 19 residues. V was clipped by 6 bases and J by 6 bases; unmatched bases: 24. The CDR3 coding sequence is TGTGCCAGCAGAGGGGCCCCTAGCGGAGACGTTATTTCCTGGGATACGCAGTATTTT. It is translated as CASRGAPSGDVISWDTQYF.

A remark on this clone: Within the sample, other DNA sequences also encode this same CDR3. The chain has TRBV9 and TRBJ1-2; 9 nucleotides match TRBD1. Trimming took 4 bases from V and 5 from J; bases not matched to a gene: 3. CDR1 and CDR2 (germline): SGDLS, YYNGEE. The CDR3 is 13 residues long. The CDR3 here is CASSFGTGYGYTF. The CDR3, as DNA: TGTGCCAGCAGCTTCGGGACAGGGTATGGCTACACCTTC.

V usage is TRBV19 and J usage is TRBJ2-7; D is possibly TRBD1 (6 bases). The CDR3 runs to 15 residues. With 10 bases removed from V and 1 base from J, the gap between germline ends came to 20 bases. Germline V gene sequence: CDR1 LNHDA, CDR2 SQIVND (reference sequence). The CDR3 DNA reads as TGTGCCACTAGAGGAGGACAGAGAAGTTCCTACGAGCAGTACTTC. This sequence encodes CATRGGQRSSYEQYF.

J is TRBJ2-4 and V is TRBV28, with D perhaps TRBD2 (6 bases). The V gene lost 5 bases and the J gene lost 0 bases, with 14 bases spanning the gap. Germline assignment: CDR1 MDHEN and CDR2 SYDVKM. The CDR3 spans 16 residues. The CDR3 DNA is TGTGCCAGCAGTGGCGGGGCAGTTCTAGCCAAAAACATTCAGTACTTC. It translates to CASSGGAVLAKNIQYF. Combining the CDR3 with reference TRBV28 and TRBJ2-4 gives the whole variable domain DVKVTQSSRYLVKRTGEKVFLECVQDMDHENMFWYRQDPGLGLRLIYFSYDVKMKEKGDIPEGYSVSREKKERFSLILESASTNQTSMYLCASSGGAVLAKNIQYFGAGTRLSVL.

V usage is TRBV2 and J usage is TRBJ2-5, with D unclear. The CDR3 extends over 13 amino acids. The germline CDR1 and CDR2 sequences are SNHLY and FYNNEI. Trimming cost V 4 bases and J 3 bases, with 9 bases left between them. This CDR3 reads CASSVGWEETQYF. CDR3 bases: TGTGCCAGCAGTGTGGGGTGGGAAGAGACCCAGTACTTC.

The rearrangement uses TRBV18 and TRBJ1-1; 7 bases are shared with TRBD1. J lost 3 bases, V lost 4 bases, and 14 bases had no gene match. The CDR3 sequence is 17 residues long. Per the germline V gene, CDR1 is KGHSH and CDR2 is LQKENI. The CDR3 nucleotides read TGTGCCAGCTCACTGGGGACAGCCTTCCATTTGGACACTGAAGCTTTCTTT. Amino acids: CASSLGTAFHLDTEAFF.

The chain couples TRBV19 to TRBJ2-7; 9 bases align to TRBD1. V gave up 3 bases and J gave up 6 bases; unmatched junction bases: 3. Germline-derived CDR1 and CDR2 are LNHDA and SQIVND (reference sequence). The CDR3 runs 13 residues. In nucleotides, the CDR3 is TGTGCCAGTAGTATCCGGGACAGGGCCGAGCAGTACTTC. It encodes CASSIRDRAEQYF.

The genes are TRBV28 and TRBJ2-7, with D possibly TRBD1 on 8 matching bases. Trimming removed 10 bases from V and 5 bases from J, with 15 bases in between. Germline-derived CDR1 and CDR2 are MDHEN and SYDVKM. CDR3 size: 12 residues. The DNA of the CDR3 is TGTGCCACCAGGGGGCTAGCGGACGAGCAGTACTTC. It specifies CATRGLADEQYF.